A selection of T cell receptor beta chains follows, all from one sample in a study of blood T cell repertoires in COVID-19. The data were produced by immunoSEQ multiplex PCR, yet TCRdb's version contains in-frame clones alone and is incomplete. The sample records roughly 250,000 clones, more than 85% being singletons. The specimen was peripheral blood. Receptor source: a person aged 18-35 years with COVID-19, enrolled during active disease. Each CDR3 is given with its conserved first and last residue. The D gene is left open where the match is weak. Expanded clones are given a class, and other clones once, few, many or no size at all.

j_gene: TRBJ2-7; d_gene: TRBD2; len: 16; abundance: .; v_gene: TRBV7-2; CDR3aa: CASSLRGSGISYEQYF; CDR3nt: TGTGCCAGCAGCTTACGGGGTAGCGGGATCTCCTACGAGCAGTACTTC
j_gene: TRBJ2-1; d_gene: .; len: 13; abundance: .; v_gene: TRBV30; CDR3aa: CAFSSDNGNEQFF; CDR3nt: TGTGCCTTCTCATCCGACAACGGCAATGAGCAGTTCTTC
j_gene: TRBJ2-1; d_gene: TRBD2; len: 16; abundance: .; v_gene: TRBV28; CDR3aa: CASSFRTGGSYNEQFF; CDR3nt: TGTGCCAGCAGTTTTAGGACGGGGGGTTCCTACAATGAGCAGTTCTTC
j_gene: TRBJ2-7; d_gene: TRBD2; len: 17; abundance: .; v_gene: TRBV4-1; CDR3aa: CASAEGPGTSGYYEQYF; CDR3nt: TGCGCCAGCGCGGAGGGCCCTGGGACTAGCGGTTACTACGAGCAGTACTTC
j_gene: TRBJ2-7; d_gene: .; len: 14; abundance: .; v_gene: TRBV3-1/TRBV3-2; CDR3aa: CASSQLTGSYEQYF; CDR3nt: TGTGCCAGCAGCCAATTGACAGGTTCCTACGAGCAGTACTTC
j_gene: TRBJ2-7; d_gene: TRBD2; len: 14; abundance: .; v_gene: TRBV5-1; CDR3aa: CASSLTTGGYEQYF; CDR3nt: TGCGCCAGCAGCTTGACGACGGGGGGCTACGAGCAGTACTTC
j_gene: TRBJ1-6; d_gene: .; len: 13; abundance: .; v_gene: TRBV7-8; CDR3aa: CASRGTNNSPLHF; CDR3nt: TGTGCCAGCCGAGGGACTAATAATTCACCCCTCCACTTT
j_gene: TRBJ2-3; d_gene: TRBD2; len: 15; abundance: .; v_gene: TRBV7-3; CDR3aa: CASSSLAGVPDTQYF; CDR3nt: TGTGCCAGCAGCTCTCTAGCGGGAGTACCAGATACGCAGTATTTT
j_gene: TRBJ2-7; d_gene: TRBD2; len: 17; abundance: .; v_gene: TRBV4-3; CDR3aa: CASSQAVAGSGTYEQYF; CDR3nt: TGCGCCAGCAGCCAAGCCGTAGCAGGAAGCGGGACCTACGAGCAGTACTTC
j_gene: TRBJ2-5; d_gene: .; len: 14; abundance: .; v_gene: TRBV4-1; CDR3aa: CASSQDGGFETQYF; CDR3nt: TGCGCCAGCAGCCAAGATGGCGGGTTTGAGACCCAGTACTTC
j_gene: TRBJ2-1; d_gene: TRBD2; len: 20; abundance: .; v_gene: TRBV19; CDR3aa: CASSSLVGRAGDGSYNEQFF; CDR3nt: TGTGCCAGTAGTAGTCTAGTTGGGAGAGCGGGAGATGGTTCCTACAATGAGCAGTTCTTC
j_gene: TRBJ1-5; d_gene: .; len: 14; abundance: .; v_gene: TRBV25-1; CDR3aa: CASSDVQGDQPQHF; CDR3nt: TGTGCCAGCAGTGACGTACAGGGAGATCAGCCCCAGCATTTT
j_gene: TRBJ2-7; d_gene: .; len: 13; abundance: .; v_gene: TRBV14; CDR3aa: CASSQLTTSLQYF; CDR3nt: TGTGCCAGCAGCCAATTAACTACCTCCTTACAGTACTTC
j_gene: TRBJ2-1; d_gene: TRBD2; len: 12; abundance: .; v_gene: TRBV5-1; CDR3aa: CASSLTSGSQFF; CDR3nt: TGCGCCAGCAGCTTAACTAGCGGATCCCAGTTCTTC
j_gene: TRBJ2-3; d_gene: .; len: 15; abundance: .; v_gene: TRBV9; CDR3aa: CASSDPSAGTDTQYF; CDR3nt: TGTGCCAGCAGCGACCCGTCTGCGGGGACAGATACGCAGTATTTT
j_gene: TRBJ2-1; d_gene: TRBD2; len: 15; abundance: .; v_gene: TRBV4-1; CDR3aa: CASSQGTSGSNEQFF; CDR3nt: TGCGCCAGCAGCCAAGGGACTAGCGGTTCCAATGAGCAGTTCTTC
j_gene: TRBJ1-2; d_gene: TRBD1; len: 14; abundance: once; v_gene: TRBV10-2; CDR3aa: CASSEQGQGYGYTF; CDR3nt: TGCGCCAGCAGTGAGCAAGGACAGGGCTATGGCTACACCTTC
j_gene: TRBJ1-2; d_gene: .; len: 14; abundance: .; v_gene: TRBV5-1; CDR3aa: CASSSDSERFGYTF; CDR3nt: TGCGCCAGCAGCTCAGACAGTGAGAGGTTTGGCTACACCTTC
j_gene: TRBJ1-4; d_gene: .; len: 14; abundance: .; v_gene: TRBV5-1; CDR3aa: CASSLRTNSEKLFF; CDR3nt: TGCGCCAGCAGCTTAAGGACAAATAGTGAAAAACTGTTTTTT
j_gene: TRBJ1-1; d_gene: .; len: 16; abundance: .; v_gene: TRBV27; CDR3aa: CASSLSIQLSNTEAFF; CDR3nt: TGTGCCAGCAGTTTGAGTATACAGCTATCGAACACTGAAGCTTTCTTT
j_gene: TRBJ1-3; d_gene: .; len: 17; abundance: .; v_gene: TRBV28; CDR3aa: CASSLWAAASSGNTIYF; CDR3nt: TGTGCCAGCAGTTTATGGGCGGCAGCTTCCTCTGGAAACACCATATATTTT
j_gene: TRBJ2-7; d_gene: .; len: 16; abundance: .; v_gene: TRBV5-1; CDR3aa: CASSFEEDRLTYEQYF; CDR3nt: TGCGCCAGCAGCTTTGAAGAGGACAGACTTACCTACGAGCAGTACTTC
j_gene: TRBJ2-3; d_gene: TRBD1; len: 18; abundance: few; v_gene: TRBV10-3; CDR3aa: CAIRSGTGISSRTDTQYF; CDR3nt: TGTGCCATCAGATCCGGGACAGGGATATCAAGCCGCACAGATACGCAGTATTTT
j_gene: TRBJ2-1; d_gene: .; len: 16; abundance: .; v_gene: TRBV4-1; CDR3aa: CASSQDMADTYNEQFF; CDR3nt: TGCGCCAGCAGCCAAGATATGGCGGATACCTACAATGAGCAGTTCTTC
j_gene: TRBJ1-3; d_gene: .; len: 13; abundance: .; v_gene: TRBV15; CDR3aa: CATSRALGNTIYF; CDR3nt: TGTGCCACCAGCAGAGCGTTGGGAAACACCATATATTTT
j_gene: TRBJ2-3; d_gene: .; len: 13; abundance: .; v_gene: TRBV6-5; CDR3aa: CASSQRLVDTQYF; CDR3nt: TGTGCCAGCAGCCAAAGACTAGTAGATACGCAGTATTTT
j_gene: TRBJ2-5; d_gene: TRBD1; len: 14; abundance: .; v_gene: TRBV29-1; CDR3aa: CSVGTGGEEETQYF; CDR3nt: TGCAGCGTTGGGACAGGGGGCGAGGAAGAGACCCAGTACTTC
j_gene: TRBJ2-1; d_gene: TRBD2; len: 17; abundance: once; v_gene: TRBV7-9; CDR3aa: CASRIWSGTSGLNEQFF; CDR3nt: TGTGCCAGCAGAATCTGGTCAGGGACTAGCGGGTTAAATGAGCAGTTCTTC
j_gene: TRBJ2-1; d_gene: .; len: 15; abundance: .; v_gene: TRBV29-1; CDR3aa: CSVGGGSNSYNEQFF; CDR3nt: TGCAGCGTTGGGGGGGGCTCTAACTCCTACAATGAGCAGTTCTTC
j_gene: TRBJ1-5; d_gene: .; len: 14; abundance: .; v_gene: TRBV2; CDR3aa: CASTPGNSNQPQHF; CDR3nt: TGTGCCAGCACCCCGGGGAATAGCAATCAGCCCCAGCATTTT
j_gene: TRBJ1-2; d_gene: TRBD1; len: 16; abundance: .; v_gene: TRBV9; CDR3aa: CASSPGQGASSYGYTF; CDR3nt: TGTGCCAGCAGCCCGGGACAGGGGGCTTCTTCGTATGGCTACACCTTC
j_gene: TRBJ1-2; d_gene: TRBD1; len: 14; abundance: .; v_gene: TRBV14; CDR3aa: CASSQDQGAYGYTF; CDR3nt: TGTGCCAGCAGCCAAGATCAGGGGGCGTATGGCTACACCTTC
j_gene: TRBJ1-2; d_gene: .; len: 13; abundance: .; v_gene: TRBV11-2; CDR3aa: CASSLAGFYGYTF; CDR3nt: TGTGCCAGCAGCTTAGCGGGGTTCTATGGCTACACCTTC
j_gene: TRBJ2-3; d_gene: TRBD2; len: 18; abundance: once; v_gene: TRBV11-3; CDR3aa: CASSGGLVVPISVGTQYF; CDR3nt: TGTGCCAGCAGCGGGGGACTAGTGGTACCCATCAGTGTGGGTACGCAGTATTTT
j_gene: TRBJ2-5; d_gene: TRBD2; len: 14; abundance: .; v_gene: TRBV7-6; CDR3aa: CASSLEVSGRTQYF; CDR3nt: TGTGCCAGCAGCTTAGAAGTTAGCGGGAGGACCCAGTACTTC
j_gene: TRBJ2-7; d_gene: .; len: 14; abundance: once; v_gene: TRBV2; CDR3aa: CASSGAGGAYEQYF; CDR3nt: TGTGCCAGCAGTGGGGCGGGTGGGGCCTACGAGCAGTACTTC
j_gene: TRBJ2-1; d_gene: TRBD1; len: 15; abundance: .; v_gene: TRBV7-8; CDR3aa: CASSLRWGQRNEQFF; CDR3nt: TGTGCCAGCAGCTTAAGATGGGGACAGCGGAATGAGCAGTTCTTC
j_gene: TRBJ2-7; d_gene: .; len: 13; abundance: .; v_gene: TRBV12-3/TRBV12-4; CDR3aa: CASSPPGDYEQYF; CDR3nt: TGTGCCAGCAGTCCGCCGGGAGACTACGAGCAGTACTTC
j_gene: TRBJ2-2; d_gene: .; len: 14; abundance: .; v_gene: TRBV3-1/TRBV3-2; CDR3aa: CASSNRGISGELFF; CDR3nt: TGTGCCAGCAGCAATAGAGGGATTAGCGGGGAGCTGTTTTTT
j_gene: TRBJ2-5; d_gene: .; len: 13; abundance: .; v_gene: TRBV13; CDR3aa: CASSLPSQETQYF; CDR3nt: TGTGCCAGCAGCTTACCCAGCCAAGAGACCCAGTACTTC
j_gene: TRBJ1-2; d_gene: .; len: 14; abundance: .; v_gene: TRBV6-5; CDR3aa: CASTWTQQGGGYTF; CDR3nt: TGTGCCAGCACCTGGACTCAACAGGGTGGTGGCTACACCTTC
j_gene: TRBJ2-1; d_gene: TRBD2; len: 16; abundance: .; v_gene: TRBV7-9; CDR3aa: CASSPPGLAGDNEQFF; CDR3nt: TGTGCCAGCAGCCCCCCAGGGCTAGCGGGAGACAATGAGCAGTTCTTC
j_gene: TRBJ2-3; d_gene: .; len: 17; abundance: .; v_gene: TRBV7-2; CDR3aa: CASSLVSRQLFADTQYF; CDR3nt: TGTGCCAGCAGCTTAGTCTCTCGACAATTGTTTGCAGATACGCAGTATTTT
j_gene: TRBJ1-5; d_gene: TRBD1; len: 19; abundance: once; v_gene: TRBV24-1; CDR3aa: CATSEAPGQGADSNQPQHF; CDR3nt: TGTGCTACCAGTGAGGCGCCGGGACAGGGGGCCGATAGCAATCAGCCCCAGCATTTT
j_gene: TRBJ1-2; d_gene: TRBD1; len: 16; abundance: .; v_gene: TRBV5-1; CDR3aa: CASSKDRGNLNYGYTF; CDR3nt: TGCGCCAGCAGCAAGGACAGGGGAAACCTTAACTATGGCTACACCTTC
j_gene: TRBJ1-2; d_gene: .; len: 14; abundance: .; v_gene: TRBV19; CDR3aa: CASRPGRHSYGYTF; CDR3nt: TGTGCCAGTAGACCGGGGAGACACAGCTATGGCTACACCTTC
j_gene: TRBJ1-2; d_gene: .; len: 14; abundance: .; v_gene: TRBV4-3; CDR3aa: CASSQGDTTGGYTF; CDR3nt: TGCGCCAGCAGCCAAGGGGACACCACAGGTGGTTACACCTTC
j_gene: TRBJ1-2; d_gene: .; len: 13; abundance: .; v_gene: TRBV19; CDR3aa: CASRMGGNYGYTF; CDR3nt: TGTGCCAGTAGAATGGGAGGAAACTATGGCTACACCTTC
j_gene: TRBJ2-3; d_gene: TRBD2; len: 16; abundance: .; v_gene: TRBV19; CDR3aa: CASSIGAGGGTDTQYF; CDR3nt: TGTGCCAGTAGTATCGGGGCGGGAGGAGGCACAGATACGCAGTATTTT
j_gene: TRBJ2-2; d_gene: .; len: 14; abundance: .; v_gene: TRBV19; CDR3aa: CASTRGRNTGELFF; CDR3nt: TGTGCCAGTACCCGGGGGAGAAACACCGGGGAGCTGTTTTTT
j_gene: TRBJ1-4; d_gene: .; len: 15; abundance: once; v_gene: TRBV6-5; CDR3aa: CASSYSGVQSEKLFF; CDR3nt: TGTGCCAGCAGTTACTCGGGCGTCCAATCTGAAAAACTGTTTTTT
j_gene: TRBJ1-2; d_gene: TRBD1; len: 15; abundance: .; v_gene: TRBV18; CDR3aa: CASSPRDGQDYGYTF; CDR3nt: TGTGCCAGCTCACCACGCGACGGACAGGACTATGGCTACACCTTC
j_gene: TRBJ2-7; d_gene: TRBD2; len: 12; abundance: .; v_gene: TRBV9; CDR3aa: CASSSGGYEQYF; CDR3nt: TGTGCCAGTTCCAGCGGGGGTTACGAGCAGTACTTC
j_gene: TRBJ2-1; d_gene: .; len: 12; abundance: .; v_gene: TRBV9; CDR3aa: CASQGVADEQFF; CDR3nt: TGTGCCAGTCAGGGAGTAGCGGATGAGCAGTTCTTC
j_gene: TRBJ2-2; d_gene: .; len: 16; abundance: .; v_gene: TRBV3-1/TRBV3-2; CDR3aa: CASSQVGRANTGELFF; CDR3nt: TGTGCCAGCAGCCAAGTTGGGCGGGCGAACACCGGGGAGCTGTTTTTT